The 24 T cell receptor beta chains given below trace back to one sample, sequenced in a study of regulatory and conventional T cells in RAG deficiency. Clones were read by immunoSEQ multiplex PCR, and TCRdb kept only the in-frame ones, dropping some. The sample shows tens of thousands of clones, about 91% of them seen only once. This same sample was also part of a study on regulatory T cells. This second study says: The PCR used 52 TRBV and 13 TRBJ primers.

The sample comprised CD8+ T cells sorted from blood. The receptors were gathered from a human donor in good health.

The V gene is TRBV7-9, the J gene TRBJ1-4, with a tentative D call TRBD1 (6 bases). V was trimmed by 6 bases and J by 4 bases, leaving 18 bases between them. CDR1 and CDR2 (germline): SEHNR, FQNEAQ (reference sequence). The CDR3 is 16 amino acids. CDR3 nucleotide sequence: TGTGCCAGCAGAAGCAGCCAGGGGCTCTTTAATGAAAAACTGTTTTTT. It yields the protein CASRSSQGLFNEKLFF. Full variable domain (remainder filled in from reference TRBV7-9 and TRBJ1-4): DTGVSQNPRHKITKRGQNVTFRCDPISEHNRLYWYRQTLGQGPEFLTYFQNEAQLEKSRLLSDRFSAERPKGSFSTLEIQRTEQGDSAMYLCASRSSQGLFNEKLFFGSGTQLSVL.

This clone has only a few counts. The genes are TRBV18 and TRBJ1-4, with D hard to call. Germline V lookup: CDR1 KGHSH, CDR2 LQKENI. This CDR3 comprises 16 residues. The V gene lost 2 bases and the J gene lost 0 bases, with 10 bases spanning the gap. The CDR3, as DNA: TGTGCCAGCTCACCAGGTGGTCCCACAACTAATGAAAAACTGTTTTTT. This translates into CASSPGGPTTNEKLFF.

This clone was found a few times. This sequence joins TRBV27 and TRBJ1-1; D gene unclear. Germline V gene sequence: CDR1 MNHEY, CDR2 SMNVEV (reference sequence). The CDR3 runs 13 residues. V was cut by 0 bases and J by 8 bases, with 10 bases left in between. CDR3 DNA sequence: TGTGCCAGCAGTTTATCACCCCACTTAGAAGCTTTCTTT. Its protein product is CASSLSPHLEAFF.

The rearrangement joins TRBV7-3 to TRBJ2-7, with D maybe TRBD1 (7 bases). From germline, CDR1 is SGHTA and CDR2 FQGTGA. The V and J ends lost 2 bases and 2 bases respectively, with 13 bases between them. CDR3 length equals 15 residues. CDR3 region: CASSLVGGTAYEQYF. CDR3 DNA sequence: TGTGCCAGCAGCTTAGTAGGCGGGACAGCCTACGAGCAGTACTTC.

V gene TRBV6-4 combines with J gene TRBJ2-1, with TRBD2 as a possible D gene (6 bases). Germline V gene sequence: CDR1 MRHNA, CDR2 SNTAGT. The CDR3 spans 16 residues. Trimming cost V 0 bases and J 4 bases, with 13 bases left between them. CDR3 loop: CASSDSSGGPYNEQFF. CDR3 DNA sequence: TGTGCCAGCAGTGACTCCTCCGGGGGACCTTACAATGAGCAGTTCTTC.

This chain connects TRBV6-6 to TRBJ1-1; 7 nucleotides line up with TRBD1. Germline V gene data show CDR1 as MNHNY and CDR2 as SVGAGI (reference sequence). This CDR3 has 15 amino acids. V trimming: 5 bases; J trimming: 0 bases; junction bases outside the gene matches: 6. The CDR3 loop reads CASSDRVVLNTEAFF. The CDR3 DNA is TGTGCCAGCAGTGACAGGGTTGTTTTGAACACTGAAGCTTTCTTT.

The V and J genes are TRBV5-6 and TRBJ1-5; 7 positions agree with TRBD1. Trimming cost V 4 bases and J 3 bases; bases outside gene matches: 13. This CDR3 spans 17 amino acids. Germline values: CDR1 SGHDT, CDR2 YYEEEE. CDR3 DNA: TGTGCCAGCAGCCGACGAATTGGGGACAGCTACAATCAGCCCCAGCATTTT. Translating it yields CASSRRIGDSYNQPQHF.

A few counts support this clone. The CDR3 protein is CASSPRTGIGELFF. The CDR3 DNA is TGTGCCAGCAGTCCCAGGACAGGGATCGGGGAGCTGTTTTTT. The chain combines TRBV28 with TRBJ2-2, with TRBD1 matching over 8 bases. The CDR3 covers 14 residues. V was clipped by 5 bases and J by 7 bases; unmatched bases: 6. CDR1 is MDHEN, CDR2 SYDVKM, per germline.

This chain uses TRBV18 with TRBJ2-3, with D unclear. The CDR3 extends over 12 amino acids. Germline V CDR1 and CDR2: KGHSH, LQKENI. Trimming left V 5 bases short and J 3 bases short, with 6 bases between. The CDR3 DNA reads TGTGCCAGCTCAACGCGGACAGATACGCAGTATTTT. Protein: CASSTRTDTQYF.

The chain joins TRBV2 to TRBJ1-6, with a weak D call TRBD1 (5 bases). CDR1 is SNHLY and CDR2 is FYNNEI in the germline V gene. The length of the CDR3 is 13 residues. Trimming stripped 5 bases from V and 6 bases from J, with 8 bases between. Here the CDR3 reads CASSKGSNSPLHF. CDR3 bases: TGTGCCAGCAGTAAGGGGAGTAATTCACCCCTCCACTTT. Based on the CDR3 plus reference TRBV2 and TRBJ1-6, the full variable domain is EPEVTQTPSHQVTQMGQEVILRCVPISNHLYFYWYRQILGQKVEFLVSFYNNEISEKSEIFDDQFSVERPDGSNFTLKIRSTKLEDSAMYFCASSKGSNSPLHFGNGTRLTVT.

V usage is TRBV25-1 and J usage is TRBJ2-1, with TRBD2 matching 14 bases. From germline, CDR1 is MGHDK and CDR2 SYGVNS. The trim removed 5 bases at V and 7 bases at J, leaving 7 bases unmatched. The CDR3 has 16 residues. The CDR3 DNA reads TGTGCCAGCAGTCCCCGGACTAGCGGGGGGAGGAATGAGCAGTTCTTC. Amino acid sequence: CASSPRTSGGRNEQFF.

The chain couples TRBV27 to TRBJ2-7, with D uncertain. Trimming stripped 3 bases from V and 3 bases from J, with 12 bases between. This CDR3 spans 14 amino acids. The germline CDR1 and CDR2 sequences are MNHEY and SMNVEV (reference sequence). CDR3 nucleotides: TGTGCCAGCAGTTTTGTGAGGTCGGACTACGAGCAGTACTTC. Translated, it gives CASSFVRSDYEQYF.

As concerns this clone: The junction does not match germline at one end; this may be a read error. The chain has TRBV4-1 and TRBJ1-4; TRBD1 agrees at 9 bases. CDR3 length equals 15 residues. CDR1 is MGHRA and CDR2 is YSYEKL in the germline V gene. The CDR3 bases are TGTGCCAGCAGCCGACCGGGACAGGGTGGGGAAAAACTGTTTTTT. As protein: CASSRPGQGGEKLFF.

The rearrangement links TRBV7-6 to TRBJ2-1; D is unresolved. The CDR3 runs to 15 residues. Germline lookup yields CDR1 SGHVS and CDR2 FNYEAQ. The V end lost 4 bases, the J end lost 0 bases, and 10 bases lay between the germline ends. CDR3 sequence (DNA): TGTGCCAGCAGCTCACCGAAGAGCTCCTACAATGAGCAGTTCTTC. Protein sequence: CASSSPKSSYNEQFF.

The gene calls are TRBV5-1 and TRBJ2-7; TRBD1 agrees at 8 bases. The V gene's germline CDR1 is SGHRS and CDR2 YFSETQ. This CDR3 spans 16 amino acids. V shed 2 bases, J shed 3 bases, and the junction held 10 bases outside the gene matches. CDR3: CASSFRTGRGDYEQYF. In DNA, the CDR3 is TGCGCCAGCAGCTTCAGGACAGGGCGGGGAGACTACGAGCAGTACTTC.

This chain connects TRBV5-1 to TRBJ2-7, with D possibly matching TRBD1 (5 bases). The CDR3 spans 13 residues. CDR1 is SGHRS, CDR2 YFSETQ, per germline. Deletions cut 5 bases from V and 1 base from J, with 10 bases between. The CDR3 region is CASRTDSSYEQYF. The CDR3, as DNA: TGCGCCAGCAGGACAGATTCATCCTACGAGCAGTACTTC.

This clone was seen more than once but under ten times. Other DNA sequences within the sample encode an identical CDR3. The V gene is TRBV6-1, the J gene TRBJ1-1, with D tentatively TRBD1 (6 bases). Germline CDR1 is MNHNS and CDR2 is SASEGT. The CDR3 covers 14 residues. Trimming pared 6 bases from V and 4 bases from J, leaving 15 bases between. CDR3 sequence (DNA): TGTGCCAGCAGCCGGACAGAGGCGGCCACTGAAGCTTTCTTT. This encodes CASSRTEAATEAFF.

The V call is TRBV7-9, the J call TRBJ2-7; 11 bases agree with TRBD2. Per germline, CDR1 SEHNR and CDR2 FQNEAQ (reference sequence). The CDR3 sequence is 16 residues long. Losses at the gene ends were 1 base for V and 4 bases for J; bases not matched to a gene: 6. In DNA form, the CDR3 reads TGTGCCAGCAGCTTAGACGCTAGCGGGGGGAGGTACGAGCAGTACTTC. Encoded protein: CASSLDASGGRYEQYF.

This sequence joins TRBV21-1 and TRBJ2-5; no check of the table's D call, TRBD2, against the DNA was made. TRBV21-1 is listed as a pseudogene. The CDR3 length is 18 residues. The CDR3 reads CASSKELPATSGEETQYF. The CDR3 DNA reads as TGTGCCAGCAGCAAAGAGCTCCCAGCTACTAGCGGGGAAGAGACCCAGTACTTC.

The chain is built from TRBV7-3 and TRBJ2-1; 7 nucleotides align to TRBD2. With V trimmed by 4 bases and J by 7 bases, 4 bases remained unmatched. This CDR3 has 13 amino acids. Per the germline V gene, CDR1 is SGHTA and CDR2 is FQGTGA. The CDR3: CASSSGTNNEQFF. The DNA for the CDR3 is TGTGCCAGCAGCTCGGGGACTAATAATGAGCAGTTCTTC.

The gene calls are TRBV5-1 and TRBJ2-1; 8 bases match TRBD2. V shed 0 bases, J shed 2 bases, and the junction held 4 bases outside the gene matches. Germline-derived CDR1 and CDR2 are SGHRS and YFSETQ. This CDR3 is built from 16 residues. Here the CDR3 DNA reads TGCGCCAGCAGCTTGGGTAGCGGGAAGACCTACAATGAGCAGTTCTTC. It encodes CASSLGSGKTYNEQFF. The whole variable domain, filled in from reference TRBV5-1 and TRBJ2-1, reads KAGVTQTPRYLIKTRGQQVTLSCSPISGHRSVSWYQQTPGQGLQFLFEYFSETQRNKGNFPGRFSGRQFSNSRSEMNVSTLELGDSALYLCASSLGSGKTYNEQFFGPGTRLTVL.

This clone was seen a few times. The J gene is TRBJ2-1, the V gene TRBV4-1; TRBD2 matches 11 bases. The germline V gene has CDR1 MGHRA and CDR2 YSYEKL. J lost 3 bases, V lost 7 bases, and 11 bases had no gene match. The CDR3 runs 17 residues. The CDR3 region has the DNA TGCGCCAGCACCGGGACTAGCGGAAGCATTCTCTACAATGAGCAGTTCTTC. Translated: CASTGTSGSILYNEQFF.

CDR3 region: CASSLASYRYEQYF. In DNA form, the CDR3 reads TGTGCCAGCAGCTTAGCTAGCTATCGGTACGAGCAGTACTTC. The chain links TRBV7-4 to TRBJ2-7; D is ambiguous. The CDR3 has 14 residues. The V end lost 0 bases, the J end lost 4 bases, and 10 bases lay between the germline ends. Germline V gene lookup returns CDR1 SGHVT and CDR2 SQSDAQ.

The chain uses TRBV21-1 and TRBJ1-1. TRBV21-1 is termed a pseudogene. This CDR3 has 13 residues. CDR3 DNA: TGTGCCAGCGCTCAGAGGGCGAACACTGAAGCTTTCTTT. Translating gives CASAQRANTEAFF.